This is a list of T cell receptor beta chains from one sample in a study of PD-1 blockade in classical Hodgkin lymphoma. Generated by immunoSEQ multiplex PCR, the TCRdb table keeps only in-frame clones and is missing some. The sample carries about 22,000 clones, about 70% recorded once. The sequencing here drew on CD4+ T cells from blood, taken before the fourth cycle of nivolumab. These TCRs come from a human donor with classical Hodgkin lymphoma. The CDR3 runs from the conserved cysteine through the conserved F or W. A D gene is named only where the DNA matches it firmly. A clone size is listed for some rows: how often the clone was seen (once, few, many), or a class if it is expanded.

TGCGCCAGCAGCTTGGCTGGAAGGGACGAGCAGTGCTTC | CASSLAGRDEQCF | . | TRBJ2-7 | . | TRBV5-1
TGCGCCAGCAGCCAAGATGTTCATAGCACAGATACGCAGTATTTT | CASSQDVHSTDTQYF | . | TRBJ2-3 | . | TRBV4-3
TGTGCCATCAGTGAGTCTAAAAGGGCCGACACCGGGGAGCTGTTTTTT | CAISESKRADTGELFF | . | TRBJ2-2 | . | TRBV10-3
TGTGCCAGCAGTAGAGGGACTAGTCAGGCTGAGACCCAGTACTTC | CASSRGTSQAETQYF | . | TRBJ2-5 | TRBD2 | TRBV25-1
TGTGCCAGCAGCTTCCGGGACAGGGTTAACTATGGCTACACCTTC | CASSFRDRVNYGYTF | few | TRBJ1-2 | TRBD1 | TRBV5-6
TGTGCCAGCAGTCTCGATCCAGCACAGAACACTGAAGCTTTCTTT | CASSLDPAQNTEAFF | . | TRBJ1-1 | . | TRBV7-2
TGTGCCAGCAGCGGGGGGCCTGGGACTAATGAAAAACTGTTTTTT | CASSGGPGTNEKLFF | few | TRBJ1-4 | . | TRBV6-6
TGTGCCAGCAGTGAAGCGGGGCGGGGGGTAAGCACAGATACGCAGTATTTT | CASSEAGRGVSTDTQYF | . | TRBJ2-3 | TRBD2 | TRBV2
TGCGCCAGCAGCTTGGCCGTGGGACAGGGTATTGGCTCTGGAAACACCATATATTTT | CASSLAVGQGIGSGNTIYF | . | TRBJ1-3 | TRBD1 | TRBV5-1
TGTGCCTCAAACCTCCGGGGCAATCAGCCCCAGCATTTT | CASNLRGNQPQHF | . | TRBJ1-5 | . | TRBV19
TGTGCCAGCAGTATATCTCCGGGACGGGCCTATGGCTACACCTTC | CASSISPGRAYGYTF | . | TRBJ1-2 | . | TRBV27
TGTGCCAGTAGTATACCTGGGAGCCCCGGGGAGCTGTTTTTT | CASSIPGSPGELFF | . | TRBJ2-2 | . | TRBV19
TGCAGCGTTGGGCAGGGAGCTAACTATGGCTACACCTTC | CSVGQGANYGYTF | . | TRBJ1-2 | . | TRBV29-1
TGTGCCAGCAGCCCCCCAGGGGGGCGAGCTTTCTTT | CASSPPGGRAFF | . | TRBJ1-1 | TRBD1 | TRBV7-3
TGTGCCAGCAGTGCCCTCCCTACAACTAATGAAAAACTGTTTTTT | CASSALPTTNEKLFF | . | TRBJ1-4 | . | TRBV9
TGTGCCAGCAGCTTTCGCGGGGCGCCCAATCAGCCCCAGCATTTT | CASSFRGAPNQPQHF | few | TRBJ1-5 | . | TRBV7-2
TGCGCCAGCAGCTTGATCCAGTCTGATACGCAGTATTTT | CASSLIQSDTQYF | . | TRBJ2-3 | . | TRBV5-1
TGTGCCAGTAAGGGCCCCCGGGACCGAATCTATGGCTACACCTTC | CASKGPRDRIYGYTF | . | TRBJ1-2 | . | TRBV6-5
TGTGCCAGCTCACCGTCGCAGGGGGTTGGCACAGATACGCAGTATTTT | CASSPSQGVGTDTQYF | . | TRBJ2-3 | TRBD1 | TRBV18
TGTGCCAGCTCACCTGCCCTACAGGGTTCTAATGAAAAACTGTTTTTT | CASSPALQGSNEKLFF | once | TRBJ1-4 | . | TRBV18
TGTGCCAGCAGCTTGGGGCGGTCTAACTATGGCTACACCTTC | CASSLGRSNYGYTF | . | TRBJ1-2 | . | TRBV5-6
TGTGCCAGCAGCTTAGTAACAGGAACGGAAAAACTGTTTTTT | CASSLVTGTEKLFF | few | TRBJ1-4 | . | TRBV7-2
TGTGCCAGCAGCCGCGGACAGGGGATCCCTGAAGCTTTCTTT | CASSRGQGIPEAFF | few | TRBJ1-1 | TRBD1 | TRBV5-6
TGTGCCACCAGCACAGACAGGGGCTCTGGAAACACCATATATTTT | CATSTDRGSGNTIYF | once | TRBJ1-3 | TRBD1 | TRBV15
TGTGCCAGCAGTGAGGTCTGGAGGGGGCTCTCTCAGCCCCAGCATTTT | CASSEVWRGLSQPQHF | . | TRBJ1-5 | TRBD1 | TRBV2
TGCACCAGCAGCCACCTGCGGGAAGATCAGCCCCAGCATTTT | CTSSHLREDQPQHF | . | TRBJ1-5 | . | TRBV1
TGTGCCAGCAGCCGCGACGGTAGAGGGGATCAGCCCCAGCATTTT | CASSRDGRGDQPQHF | . | TRBJ1-5 | . | TRBV6-5
TGTGCCAGCAGCTTAGCGGATACGCAGTATTTT | CASSLADTQYF | few | TRBJ2-3 | . | TRBV13
TGTGCCAGCAGAGAAACAGGGGGCCACTCTGGAAACACCATATATTTT | CASRETGGHSGNTIYF | . | TRBJ1-3 | TRBD1 | TRBV2
TGCGCCAGCAGAGCGTTTCAAGGGTCCTACGAGCAGTACTTC | CASRAFQGSYEQYF | . | TRBJ2-7 | . | TRBV10-2
TGTGCCACCAGCAGAGATTTATTGCGGGAGCAGTACTTC | CATSRDLLREQYF | . | TRBJ2-7 | . | TRBV15
TGTGCCAGCTCACCCCCGGACAGGGTTACCTACGAGCAGTACTTC | CASSPPDRVTYEQYF | . | TRBJ2-7 | TRBD1 | TRBV18
TGTGCCTGGGGGGGGAACTATGGCTACACCTTC | CAWGGNYGYTF | . | TRBJ1-2 | . | TRBV30
TGTGCCAGCAGCTTAGACGTGGGAGGAGGGGACGAGCAGTACTTC | CASSLDVGGGDEQYF | . | TRBJ2-7 | . | TRBV11-2
TGCGCCAGCAGTCAAAGGGGCAGGGGGGGAACTGAAGCTTTCTTT | CASSQRGRGGTEAFF | . | TRBJ1-1 | TRBD1 | TRBV23-1
TGTGCCAGCAGTCCTAGGGCCTTGCGATACGAGCAGTACTTC | CASSPRALRYEQYF | . | TRBJ2-7 | . | TRBV6-5
TGTGCCAGCAGTTATGACACCGGGGAGCTGTTTTTT | CASSYDTGELFF | . | TRBJ2-2 | . | TRBV6-5
TGCAGTGCTAGGTGGAGTGAAAAACTGTTTTTT | CSARWSEKLFF | . | TRBJ1-4 | . | TRBV20-1
TGTGCCAGCAGCTCCGACAGGATCTCCTACGAGCAGTACTTC | CASSSDRISYEQYF | few | TRBJ2-7 | . | TRBV2
TGTGCCAGCAGCTTATCTTACAATCAGCCCCAGCATTTT | CASSLSYNQPQHF | . | TRBJ1-5 | . | TRBV11-1
TGTGCCAGCAGTTACACTGTGGGGGGCGAACGGCAGTACTTC | CASSYTVGGERQYF | few | TRBJ2-7 | . | TRBV6-6
TGCGCCAGCAGCCTAAACACCCTGGGGGGCGGGGAGCGCCCCCAGTACTTC | CASSLNTLGGGERPQYF | . | TRBJ2-5 | . | TRBV5-1